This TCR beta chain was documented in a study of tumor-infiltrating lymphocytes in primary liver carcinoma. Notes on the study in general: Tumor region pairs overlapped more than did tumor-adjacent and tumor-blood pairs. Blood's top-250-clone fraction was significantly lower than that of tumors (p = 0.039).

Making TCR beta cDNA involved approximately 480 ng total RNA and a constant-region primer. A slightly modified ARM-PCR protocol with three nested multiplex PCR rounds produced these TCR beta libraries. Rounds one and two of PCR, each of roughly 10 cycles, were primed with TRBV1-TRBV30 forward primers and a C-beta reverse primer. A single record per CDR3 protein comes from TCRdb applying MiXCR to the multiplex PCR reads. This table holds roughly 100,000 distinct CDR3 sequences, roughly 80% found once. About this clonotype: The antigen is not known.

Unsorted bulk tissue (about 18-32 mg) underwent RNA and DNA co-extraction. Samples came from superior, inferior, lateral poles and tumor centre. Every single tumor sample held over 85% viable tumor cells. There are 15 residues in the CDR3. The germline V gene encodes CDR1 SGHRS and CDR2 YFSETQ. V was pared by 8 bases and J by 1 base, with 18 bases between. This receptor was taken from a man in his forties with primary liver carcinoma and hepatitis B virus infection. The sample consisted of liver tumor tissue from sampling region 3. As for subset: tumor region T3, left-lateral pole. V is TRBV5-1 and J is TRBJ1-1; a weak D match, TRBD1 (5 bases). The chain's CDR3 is CASNELGVTNTEAFF. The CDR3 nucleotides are TGCGCCAGTAACGAATTAGGGGTTACGAACACTGAAGCTTTCTTT.